This entry is about one TCR beta chain. The clone's antigen remains unknown. No base qualities exist here, and no much larger clone lies one base off it. The collaborating institutions used their own protocols to collect whole blood in K2EDTA tubes. For TCRbeta analysis, collaborators shipped samples in one of three forms: frozen whole blood, isolated PBMCs, or DNA extracted from either of those sample types. Measured from the cysteine to the phenylalanine, the CDR3 is 15 residues long. The entry retains the CDR3 DNA only, 45 bases that are in frame from base 1. V was cut back by 5 bases and J by 0 bases, leaving a gap of 13 bases between them. Reading the germline V gene gives CDR1 SGHTA and CDR2 FQGNSA. This sample is drawn from a study of blood T cell repertoires in COVID-19 (dated by TCRdb to 2018 to 2021). Notes on the research overall: Samples from collaborators originated in the United States, Italy and Spain and spanned both the acute and convalescent phases of COVID-19. Subjects who had been exposed to COVID-19, were actively infected with it, or had recovered from it provided the deeply sampled blood TCRbeta repertoires that made up the dataset. A freely available public database, intended as a resource for researchers studying the immune response to SARS-CoV-2, is where the repertoires were released. The sample metadata nearly always contained a de-identified subject ID, COVID-19 status, age in years and sex. Samples were obtained from the ongoing ImmuneRACE study (first 160 participants) and from about 1,300 subjects provided by 6 global collaborators. The prospective study material was composed of cDNA or gDNA derived from T cells, B-cell-depleted T cells, or PBMCs. Where available, HLA class I and class II types were obtained from metadata supplied by the sample provider rather than from assay-based typing. Broad study findings and their caveats: The quantity of clinical and demographic metadata differed by source and by participant and was supplied without curation.

TCRbeta CDR3 regions were amplified from genomic DNA using the immunoSEQ Assay, a bias-controlled multiplex PCR. Turning to the authors' computational methods: The number of nucleated cells in each sample was estimated by amplification of reference gene primers within the assay. To quantify the absolute abundance of each unique TCRbeta CDR3 rearrangement, sequence reads were collapsed and filtered. Productive Simpson clonality was computed per sample as the square root of Simpson's diversity index over productive rearrangements. Drawn from immuneACCESS, this table holds only the in-frame rearrangements with V and J called that TCRdb kept. Clones are partly lost; checked studies trace under half to an unresolved V gene and leave the rest unexplained. V and J calls and clone size are copied from that table; D and trimming were computed from the DNA. Present in this sample are some 59,000 clones, 85% to 95% of which were seen just once. The top ten clonotypes cover around 3.9% of the sample.

This TCR was recovered from a middle-aged man with acute or convalescent COVID-19. This receptor chain uses TRBV7-2 and TRBJ1-2, with TRBD1 as a weak D call on 6 bases. Sequencing was carried out using peripheral blood. The DNA sequence follows: TGTGCCAGCAGCAGAGACAGGCCCGCTAACTATGGCTACACCTTC. Its protein reads: CASSRDRPANYGYTF.